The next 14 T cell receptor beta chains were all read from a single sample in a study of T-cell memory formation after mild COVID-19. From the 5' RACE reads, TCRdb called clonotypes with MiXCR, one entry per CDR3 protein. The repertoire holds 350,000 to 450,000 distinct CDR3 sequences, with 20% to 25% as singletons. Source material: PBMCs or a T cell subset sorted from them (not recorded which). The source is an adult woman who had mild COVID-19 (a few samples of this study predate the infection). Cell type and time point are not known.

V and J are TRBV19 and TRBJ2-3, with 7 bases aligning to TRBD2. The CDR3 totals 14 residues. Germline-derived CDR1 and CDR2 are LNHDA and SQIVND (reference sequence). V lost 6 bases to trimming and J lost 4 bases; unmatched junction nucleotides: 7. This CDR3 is CASSTTGGSDTQYF. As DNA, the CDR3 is TGTGCCAGTAGCACGACGGGAGGTTCAGATACGCAGTATTTT.

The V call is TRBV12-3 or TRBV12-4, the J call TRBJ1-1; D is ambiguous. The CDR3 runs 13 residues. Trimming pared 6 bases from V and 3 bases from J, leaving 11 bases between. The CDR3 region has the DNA TGTGCCAGCAGCTTCATGGTTGACACTGAAGCTTTCTTT. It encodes CASSFMVDTEAFF.

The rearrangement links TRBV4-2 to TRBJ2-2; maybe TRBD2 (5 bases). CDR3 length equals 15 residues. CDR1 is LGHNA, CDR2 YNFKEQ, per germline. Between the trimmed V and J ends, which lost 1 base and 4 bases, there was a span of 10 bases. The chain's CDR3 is CASSQVRGFTGELFF. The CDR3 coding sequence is TGTGCCAGCAGCCAAGTACGGGGTTTCACCGGGGAGCTGTTTTTT.

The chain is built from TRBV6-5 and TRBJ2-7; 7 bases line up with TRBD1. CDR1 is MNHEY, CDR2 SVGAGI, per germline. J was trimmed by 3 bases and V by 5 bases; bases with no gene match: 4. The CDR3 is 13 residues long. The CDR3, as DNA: TGTGCCAGCAGTAAGAGACAGGGCTACGAGCAGTACTTC. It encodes CASSKRQGYEQYF.

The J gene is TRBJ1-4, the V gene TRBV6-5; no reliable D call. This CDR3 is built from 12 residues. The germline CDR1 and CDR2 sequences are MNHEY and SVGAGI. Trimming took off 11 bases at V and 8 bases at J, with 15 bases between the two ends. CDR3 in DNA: TGTGCCGTAGGGAGGAGGGAGGAAAAACTGTTTTTT. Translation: CAVGRREEKLFF.

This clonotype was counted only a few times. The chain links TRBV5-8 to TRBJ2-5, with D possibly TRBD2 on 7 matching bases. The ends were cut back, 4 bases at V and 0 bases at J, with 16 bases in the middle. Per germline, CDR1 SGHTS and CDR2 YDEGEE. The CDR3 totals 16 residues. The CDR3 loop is CASSRVRGANQETQYF. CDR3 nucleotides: TGTGCCAGCAGCCGGGTCCGGGGGGCCAACCAAGAGACCCAGTACTTC.

The CDR3 protein is CASSIAFQRYNEQFF. The CDR3 coding sequence is TGTGCCAGTAGTATTGCATTCCAGCGATACAATGAGCAGTTCTTC. The chain links TRBV19 to TRBJ2-1; D unresolved. The CDR3 covers 15 residues. Germline lookup yields CDR1 LNHDA and CDR2 SQIVND (reference sequence). V gave up 3 bases and J gave up 4 bases, with 13 bases separating them.

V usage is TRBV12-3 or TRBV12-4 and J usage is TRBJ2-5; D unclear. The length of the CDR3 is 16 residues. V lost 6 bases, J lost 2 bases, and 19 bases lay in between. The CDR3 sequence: CASSRNLGKPQETQYF. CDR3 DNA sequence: TGTGCCAGCAGCCGTAACCTAGGGAAGCCTCAAGAGACCCAGTACTTC.

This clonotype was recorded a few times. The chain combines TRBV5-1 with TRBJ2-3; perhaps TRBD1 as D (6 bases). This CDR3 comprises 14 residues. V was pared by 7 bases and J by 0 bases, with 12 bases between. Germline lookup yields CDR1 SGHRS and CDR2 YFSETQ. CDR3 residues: CASFPGQSTDTQYF. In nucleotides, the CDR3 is TGCGCCAGCTTCCCCGGACAGAGCACAGATACGCAGTATTTT.

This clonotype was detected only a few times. The CDR3 is CASSLGTSDVETQYF. For the CDR3, the DNA is TGTGCCAGCAGCTTGGGGACTAGTGATGTGGAGACCCAGTACTTC. The chain recombines TRBV7-2 with TRBJ2-5, with 8 bases fitting TRBD2. With 3 bases clipped from V and 5 bases from J, the junction kept 8 bases outside the gene matches. Germline-derived CDR1 and CDR2 are SGHTA and FQGNSA. The length of the CDR3 is 15 residues.

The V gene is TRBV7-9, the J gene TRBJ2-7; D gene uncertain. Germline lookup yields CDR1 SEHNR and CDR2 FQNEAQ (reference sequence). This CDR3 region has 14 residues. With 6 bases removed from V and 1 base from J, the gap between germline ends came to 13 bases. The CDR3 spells CASSPDSRSYEQYF. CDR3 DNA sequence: TGTGCCAGCAGTCCAGATAGCCGGTCCTACGAGCAGTACTTC. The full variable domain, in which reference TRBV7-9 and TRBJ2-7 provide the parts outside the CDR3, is DTGVSQNPRHKITKRGQNVTFRCDPISEHNRLYWYRQTLGQGPEFLTYFQNEAQLEKSRLLSDRFSAERPKGSFSTLEIQRTEQGDSAMYLCASSPDSRSYEQYFGPGTRLTVT.

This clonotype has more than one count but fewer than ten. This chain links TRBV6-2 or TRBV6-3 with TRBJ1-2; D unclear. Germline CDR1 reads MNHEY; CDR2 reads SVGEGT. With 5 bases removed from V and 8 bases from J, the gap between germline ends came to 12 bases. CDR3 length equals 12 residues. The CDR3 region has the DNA TGTGCCAGCAGTAACGCAGGTCGCGGCTACACCTTC. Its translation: CASSNAGRGYTF.

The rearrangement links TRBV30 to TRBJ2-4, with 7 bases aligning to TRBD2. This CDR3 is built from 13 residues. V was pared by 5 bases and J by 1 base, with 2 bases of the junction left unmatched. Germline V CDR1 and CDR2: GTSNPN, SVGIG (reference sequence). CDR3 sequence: CAWRGVAKNIQYF. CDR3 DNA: TGTGCCTGGCGGGGGGTGGCCAAAAACATTCAGTACTTC.

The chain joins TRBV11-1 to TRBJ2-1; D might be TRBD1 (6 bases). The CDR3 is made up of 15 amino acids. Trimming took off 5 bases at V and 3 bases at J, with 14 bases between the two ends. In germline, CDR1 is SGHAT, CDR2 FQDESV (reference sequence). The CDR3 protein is CASSHTGHFYNEQFF. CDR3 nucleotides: TGTGCCAGCAGCCACACGGGACACTTCTACAATGAGCAGTTCTTC.